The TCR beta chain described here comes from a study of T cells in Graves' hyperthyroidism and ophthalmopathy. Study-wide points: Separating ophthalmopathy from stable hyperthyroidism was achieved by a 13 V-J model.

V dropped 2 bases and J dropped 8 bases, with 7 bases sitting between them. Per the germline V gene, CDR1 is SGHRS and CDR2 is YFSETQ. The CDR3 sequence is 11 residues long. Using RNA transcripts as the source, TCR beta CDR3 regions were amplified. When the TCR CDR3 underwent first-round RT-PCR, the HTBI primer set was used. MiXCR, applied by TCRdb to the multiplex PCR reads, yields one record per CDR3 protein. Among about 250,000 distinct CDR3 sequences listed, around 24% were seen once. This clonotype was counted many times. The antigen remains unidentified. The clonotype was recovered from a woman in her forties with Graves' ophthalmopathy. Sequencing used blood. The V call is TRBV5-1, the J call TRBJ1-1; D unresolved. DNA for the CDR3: TGCGCCAGCAGCTTTGGAGTCGAAGCTTTCTTT. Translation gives CASSFGVEAFF.